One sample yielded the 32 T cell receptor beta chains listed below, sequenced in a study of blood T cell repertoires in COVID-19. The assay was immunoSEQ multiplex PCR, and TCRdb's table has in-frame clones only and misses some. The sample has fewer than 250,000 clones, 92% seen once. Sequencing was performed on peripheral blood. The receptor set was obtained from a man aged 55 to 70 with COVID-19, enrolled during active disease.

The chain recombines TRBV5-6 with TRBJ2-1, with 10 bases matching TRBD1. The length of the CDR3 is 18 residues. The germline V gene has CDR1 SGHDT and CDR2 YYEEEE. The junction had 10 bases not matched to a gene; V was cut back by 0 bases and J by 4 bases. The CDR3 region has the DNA TGTGCCAGCAGCTTGGAGACCACGGGACAGGGGACTTACAATGAGCAGTTCTTC. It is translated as CASSLETTGQGTYNEQFF. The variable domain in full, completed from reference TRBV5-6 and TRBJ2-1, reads DAGVTQSPTHLIKTRGQQVTLRCSPKSGHDTVSWYQQALGQGPQFIFQYYEEEERQRGNFPDRFSGHQFPNYSSELNVNALLLGDSALYLCASSLETTGQGTYNEQFFGPGTRLTVL.

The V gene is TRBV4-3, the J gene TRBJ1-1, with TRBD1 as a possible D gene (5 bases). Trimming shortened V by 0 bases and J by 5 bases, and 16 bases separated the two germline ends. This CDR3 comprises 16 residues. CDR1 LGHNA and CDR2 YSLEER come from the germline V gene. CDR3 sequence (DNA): TGCGCCAGCAGCCAAGAGTTTAGGGGCGGATGGACTGAAGCTTTCTTT. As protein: CASSQEFRGGWTEAFF.

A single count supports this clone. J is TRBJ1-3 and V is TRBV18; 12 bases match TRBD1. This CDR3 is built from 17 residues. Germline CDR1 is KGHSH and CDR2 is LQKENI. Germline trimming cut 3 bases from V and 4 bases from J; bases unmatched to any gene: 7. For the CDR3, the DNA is TGTGCCAGCTCACCCCGGGACAGGGGGCATTCGGGAAACACCATATATTTT. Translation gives CASSPRDRGHSGNTIYF. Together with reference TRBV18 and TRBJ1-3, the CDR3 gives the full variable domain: NAGVMQNPRHLVRRRGQEARLRCSPMKGHSHVYWYRQLPEEGLKFMVYLQKENIIDESGMPKERFSAEFPKEGPSILRIQQVVRGDSAAYFCASSPRDRGHSGNTIYFGEGSWLTVV.

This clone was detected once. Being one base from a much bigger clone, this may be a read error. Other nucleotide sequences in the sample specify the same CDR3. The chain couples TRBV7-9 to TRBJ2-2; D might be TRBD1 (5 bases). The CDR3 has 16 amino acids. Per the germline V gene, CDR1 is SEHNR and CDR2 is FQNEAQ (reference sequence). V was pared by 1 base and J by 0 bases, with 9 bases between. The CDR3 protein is CASSLGGRANTGELFF. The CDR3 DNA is TGTGCCAGCAGCTTAGGTGGCAGGGCGAACACCGGGGAGCTGTTTTTT.

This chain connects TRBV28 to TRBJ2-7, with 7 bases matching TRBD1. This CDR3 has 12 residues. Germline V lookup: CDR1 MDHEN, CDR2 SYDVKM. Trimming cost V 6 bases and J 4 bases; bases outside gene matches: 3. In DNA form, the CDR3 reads TGTGCCAGCAGCCGGACAGGTTACGAGCAGTACTTC. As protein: CASSRTGYEQYF.

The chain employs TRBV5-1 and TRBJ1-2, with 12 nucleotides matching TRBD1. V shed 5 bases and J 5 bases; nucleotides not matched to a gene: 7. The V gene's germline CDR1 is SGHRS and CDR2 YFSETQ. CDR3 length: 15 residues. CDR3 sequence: CASSPGQGAQYGYTF. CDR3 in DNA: TGCGCCAGCAGTCCGGGACAGGGGGCCCAGTATGGCTACACCTTC.

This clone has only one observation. The CDR3 loop is CASSYGGRSGGNEQFF. CDR3 nucleotides: TGTGCCAGCAGTTACGGAGGCAGGTCCGGGGGGAATGAGCAGTTCTTC. The chain combines TRBV6-6 with TRBJ2-1; 7 nucleotides line up with TRBD2. CDR3 length: 16 amino acids. Germline loops: CDR1 MNHNY, CDR2 SVGAGI (reference sequence). V shed 2 bases and J 7 bases; nucleotides not matched to a gene: 11.

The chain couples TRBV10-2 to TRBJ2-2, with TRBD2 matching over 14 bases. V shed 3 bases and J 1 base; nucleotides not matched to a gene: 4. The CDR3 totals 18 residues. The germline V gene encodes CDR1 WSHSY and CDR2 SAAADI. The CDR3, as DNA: TGCGCCAGCAGTGACCTAGGGACTAGCGGGGGGAACACCGGGGAGCTGTTTTTT. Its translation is CASSDLGTSGGNTGELFF.

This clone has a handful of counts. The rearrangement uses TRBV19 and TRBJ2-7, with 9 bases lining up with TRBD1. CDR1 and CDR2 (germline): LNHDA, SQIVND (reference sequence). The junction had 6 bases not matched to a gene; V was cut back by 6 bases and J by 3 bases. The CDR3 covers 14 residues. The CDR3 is CASSPGTGNYEQYF. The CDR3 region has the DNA TGTGCCAGTAGCCCTGGGACAGGGAACTACGAGCAGTACTTC.

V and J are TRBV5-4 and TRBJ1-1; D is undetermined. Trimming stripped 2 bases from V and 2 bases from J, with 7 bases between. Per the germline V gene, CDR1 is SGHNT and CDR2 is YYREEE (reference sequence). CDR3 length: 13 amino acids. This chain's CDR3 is CASSFGGNTEAFF. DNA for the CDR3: TGTGCCAGCAGCTTTGGAGGAAACACTGAAGCTTTCTTT. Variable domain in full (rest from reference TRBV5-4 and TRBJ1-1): ETGVTQSPTHLIKTRGQQVTLRCSSQSGHNTVSWYQQALGQGPQFIFQYYREEENGRGNFPPRFSGLQFPNYSSELNVNALELDDSALYLCASSFGGNTEAFFGQGTRLTVV.

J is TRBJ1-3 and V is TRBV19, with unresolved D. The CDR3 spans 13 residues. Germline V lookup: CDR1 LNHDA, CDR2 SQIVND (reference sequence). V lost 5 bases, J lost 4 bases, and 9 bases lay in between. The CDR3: CASSSSVGNTIYF. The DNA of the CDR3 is TGTGCCAGTAGTTCGTCAGTAGGAAACACCATATATTTT.

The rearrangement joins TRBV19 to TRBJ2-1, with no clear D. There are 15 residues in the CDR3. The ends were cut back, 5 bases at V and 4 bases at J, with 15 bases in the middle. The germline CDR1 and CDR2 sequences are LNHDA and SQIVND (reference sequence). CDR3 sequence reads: CASSPVQAGYNEQFF. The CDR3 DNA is TGTGCCAGTAGTCCCGTGCAGGCCGGATACAATGAGCAGTTCTTC.

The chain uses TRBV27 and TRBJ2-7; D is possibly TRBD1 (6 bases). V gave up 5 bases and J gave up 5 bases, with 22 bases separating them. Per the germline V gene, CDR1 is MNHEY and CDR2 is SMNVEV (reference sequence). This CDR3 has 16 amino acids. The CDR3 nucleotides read TGTGCCAGCAGTGTCAAGACAGGATTTCAAGGGAACGAGCAGTACTTC. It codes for CASSVKTGFQGNEQYF.

The DNA for the CDR3 is TGTGCCAGTAGTATGGCGGGCACAGGGGTGAGAGCTTTCTTT. It encodes CASSMAGTGVRAFF. The chain uses TRBV19 and TRBJ1-1; 7 nucleotides agree with TRBD1. CDR1 and CDR2 from the germline V gene are LNHDA and SQIVND (reference sequence). The CDR3 is made up of 14 amino acids. J was trimmed by 10 bases and V by 3 bases; bases with no gene match: 11. Drawing the rest from reference TRBV19 and TRBJ1-1, the complete variable domain is DGGITQSPKYLFRKEGQNVTLSCEQNLNHDAMYWYRQDPGQGLRLIYYSQIVNDFQKGDIAEGYSVSREKKESFPLTVTSAQKNPTAFYLCASSMAGTGVRAFFGQGTRLTVV.

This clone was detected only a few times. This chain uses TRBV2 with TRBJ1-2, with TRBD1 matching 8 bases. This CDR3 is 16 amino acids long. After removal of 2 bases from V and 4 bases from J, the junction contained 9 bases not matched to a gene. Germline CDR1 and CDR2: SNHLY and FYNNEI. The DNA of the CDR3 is TGTGCCAGCAGTGAACGGTCAGGGGGCGTCGGCTATGGCTACACCTTC. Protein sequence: CASSERSGGVGYGYTF.

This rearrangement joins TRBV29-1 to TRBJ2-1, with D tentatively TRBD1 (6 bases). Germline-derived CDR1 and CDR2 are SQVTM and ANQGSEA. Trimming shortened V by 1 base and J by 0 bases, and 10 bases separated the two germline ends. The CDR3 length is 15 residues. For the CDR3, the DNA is TGCAGCGTTGAAGGAGGACAGTACTCCTACAATGAGCAGTTCTTC. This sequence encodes CSVEGGQYSYNEQFF.

This chain's CDR3 is CASSPWVAGDEQYF. The CDR3 DNA reads as TGTGCCAGCAGCCCCTGGGTGGCAGGGGACGAGCAGTACTTC. The chain is built from TRBV5-8 and TRBJ2-7; TRBD1 might be the D (6 bases). The V and J ends lost 4 bases and 5 bases respectively, with 16 bases between them. From germline, CDR1 is SGHTS and CDR2 YDEGEE. The length of the CDR3 is 14 residues.

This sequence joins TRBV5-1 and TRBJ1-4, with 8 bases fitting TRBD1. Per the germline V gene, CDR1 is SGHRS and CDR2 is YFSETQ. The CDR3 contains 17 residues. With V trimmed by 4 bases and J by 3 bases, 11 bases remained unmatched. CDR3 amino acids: CASSVSGGTRSNEKLFF. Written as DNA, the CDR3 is TGCGCCAGCAGCGTCTCAGGGGGCACGAGATCTAATGAAAAACTGTTTTTT.

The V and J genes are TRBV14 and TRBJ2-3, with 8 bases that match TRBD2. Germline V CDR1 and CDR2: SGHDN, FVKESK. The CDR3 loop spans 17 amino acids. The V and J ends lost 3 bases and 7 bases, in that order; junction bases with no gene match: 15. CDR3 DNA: TGTGCCAGCAGCCACCCGCCCTCCGGGACTAGTCGTTATACGCAGTATTTT. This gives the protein CASSHPPSGTSRYTQYF.

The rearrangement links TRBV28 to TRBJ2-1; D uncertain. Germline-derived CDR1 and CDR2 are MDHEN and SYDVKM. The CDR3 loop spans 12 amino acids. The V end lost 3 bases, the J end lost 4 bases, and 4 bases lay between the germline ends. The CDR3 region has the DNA TGTGCCAGCAGTTTTCGGTACAATGAGCAGTTCTTC. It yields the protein CASSFRYNEQFF.

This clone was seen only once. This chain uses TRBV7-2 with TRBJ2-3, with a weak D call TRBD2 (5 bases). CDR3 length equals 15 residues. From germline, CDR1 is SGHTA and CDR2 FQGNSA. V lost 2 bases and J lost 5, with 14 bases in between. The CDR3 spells CASSLSLVRGDTQYF. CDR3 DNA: TGTGCCAGCAGCTTAAGTTTAGTTCGGGGAGATACGCAGTATTTT.

DNA for the CDR3: TGTGCCAGCAGTTTAACCCTAGCGCGGGATACGCAGTATTTT. Its translation is CASSLTLARDTQYF. The chain uses TRBV6-5 and TRBJ2-3, with D maybe TRBD2 (6 bases). This CDR3 has 14 residues. Trimming shortened V by 4 bases and J by 6 bases, and 14 bases separated the two germline ends. Germline CDR1 reads MNHEY; CDR2 reads SVGAGI.

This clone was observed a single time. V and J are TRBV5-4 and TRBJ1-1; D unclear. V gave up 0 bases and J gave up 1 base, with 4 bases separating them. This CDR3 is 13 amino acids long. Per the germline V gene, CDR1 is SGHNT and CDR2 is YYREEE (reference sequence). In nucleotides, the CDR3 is TGTGCCAGCAGCTTGGAGCAGAACACTGAAGCTTTCTTT. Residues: CASSLEQNTEAFF.

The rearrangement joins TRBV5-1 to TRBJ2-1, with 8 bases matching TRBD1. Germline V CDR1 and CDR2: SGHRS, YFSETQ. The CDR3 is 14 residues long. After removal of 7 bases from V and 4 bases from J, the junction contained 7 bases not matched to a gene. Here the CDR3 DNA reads TGCGCCAGCTCAAGGACAGGGCTTTACAATGAGCAGTTCTTC. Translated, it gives CASSRTGLYNEQFF.

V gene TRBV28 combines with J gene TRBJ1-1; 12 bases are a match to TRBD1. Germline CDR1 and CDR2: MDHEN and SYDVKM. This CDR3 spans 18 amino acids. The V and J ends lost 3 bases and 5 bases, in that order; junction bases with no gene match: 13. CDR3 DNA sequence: TGTGCCAGCAGTTTTTATAACTGGGACAGGGGGCGAGAAACTGAAGCTTTCTTT. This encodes CASSFYNWDRGRETEAFF.

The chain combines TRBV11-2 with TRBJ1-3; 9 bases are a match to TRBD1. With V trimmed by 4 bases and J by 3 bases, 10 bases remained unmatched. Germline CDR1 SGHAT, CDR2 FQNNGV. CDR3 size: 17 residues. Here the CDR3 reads CASSSTDRGRRGNTIYF. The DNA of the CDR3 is TGTGCCAGCAGCTCAACGGACAGGGGACGGCGTGGAAACACCATATATTTT.

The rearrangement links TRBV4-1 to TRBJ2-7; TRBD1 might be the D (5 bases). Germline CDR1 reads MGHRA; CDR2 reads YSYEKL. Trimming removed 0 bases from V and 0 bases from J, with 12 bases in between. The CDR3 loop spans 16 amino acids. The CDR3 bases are TGCGCCAGCAGCCAAGAAAAAGGGGTCAGCTCCTACGAGCAGTACTTC. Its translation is CASSQEKGVSSYEQYF.

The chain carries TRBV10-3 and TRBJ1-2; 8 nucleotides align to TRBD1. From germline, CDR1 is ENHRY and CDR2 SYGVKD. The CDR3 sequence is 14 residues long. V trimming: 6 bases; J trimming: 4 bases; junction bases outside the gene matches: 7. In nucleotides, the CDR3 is TGTGCCATCAGGGGGGACAGGTTGGTCTATGGCTACACCTTC. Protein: CAIRGDRLVYGYTF.

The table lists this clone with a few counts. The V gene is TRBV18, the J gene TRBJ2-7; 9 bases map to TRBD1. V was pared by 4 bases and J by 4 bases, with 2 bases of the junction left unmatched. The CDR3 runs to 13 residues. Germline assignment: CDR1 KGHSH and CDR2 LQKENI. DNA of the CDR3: TGTGCCAGCTCACTCGGACAGGGGTACGAGCAGTACTTC. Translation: CASSLGQGYEQYF.

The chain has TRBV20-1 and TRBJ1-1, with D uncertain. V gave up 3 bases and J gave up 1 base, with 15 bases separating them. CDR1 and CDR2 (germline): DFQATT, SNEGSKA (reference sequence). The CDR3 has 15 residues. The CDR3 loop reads CSASKRNYPNTEAFF. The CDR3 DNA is TGCAGTGCTAGTAAAAGGAACTATCCGAACACTGAAGCTTTCTTT.

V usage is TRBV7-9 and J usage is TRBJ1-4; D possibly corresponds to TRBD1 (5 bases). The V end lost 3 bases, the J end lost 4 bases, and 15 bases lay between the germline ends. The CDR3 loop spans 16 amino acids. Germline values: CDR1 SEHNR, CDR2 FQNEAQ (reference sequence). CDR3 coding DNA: TGTGCCAGCAGCTTCGACTGGGCAGGGCTTAATGAAAAACTGTTTTTT. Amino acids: CASSFDWAGLNEKLFF.

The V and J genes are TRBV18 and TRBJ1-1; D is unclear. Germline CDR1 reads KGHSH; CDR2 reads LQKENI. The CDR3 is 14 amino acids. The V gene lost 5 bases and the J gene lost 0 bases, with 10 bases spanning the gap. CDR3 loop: CASSTLDMNTEAFF. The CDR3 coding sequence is TGTGCCAGCTCAACCCTAGATATGAACACTGAAGCTTTCTTT.